This paragraph covers one TCR beta chain sequence. Its antigen is unknown. Without fetal bovine serum, CD3+ T cells were rested overnight. TCRdb called the 5' RACE reads again in MiXCR, with one record for every CDR3 protein. The sample includes about 9,800 distinct CDR3 sequences, roughly 40% of them seen just once. The data were taken from a study of T cell repertoires and leukemia-associated antigens. Study-level background: Approximately 17 million effective reads came from all samples combined.

Study-wide results and limits: Vbeta, Jbeta, VDJ rearrangement and unique CDR3 counts did not differ significantly across four groups.

Trimming left V 6 bases short and J 3 bases short, with 15 bases between. The CDR3 consists of 13 residues. Germline V gives CDR1 DFQATT, CDR2 SNEGSKA (reference sequence). The origin of this receptor is a female donor in good health. The rearrangement links TRBV20-1 to TRBJ2-7; D is undetermined. Sequencing used CD3+ T cells sorted from blood and cultured. CDR3 amino acids: CSAGSGPHYEQYF. CDR3 coding DNA: TGCAGTGCAGGTTCAGGACCCCACTACGAGCAGTACTTC.